These 8 T cell receptor beta chains were sequenced from one sample in a study of control samples from healthy donors and cancer patients. Produced via immunoSEQ multiplex PCR; TCRdb's table is partial and in-frame only. The profile shows 15,000 or so clones, about 72% of them singletons. The specimen sequenced was formalin-fixed, paraffin-embedded tissue. These receptor sequences come from a female donor with lung cancer.

This rearrangement joins TRBV19 to TRBJ2-1, with unresolved D. The V gene's germline CDR1 is LNHDA and CDR2 SQIVND (reference sequence). This CDR3 is 14 amino acids long. V lost 1 base and J 7 bases, leaving 11 bases between the germline ends. DNA of the CDR3: TGTGCCAGTAGTATAGCCATAGATGGGAATGAGCAGTTCTTC. It codes for CASSIAIDGNEQFF.

The chain carries TRBV11-2 and TRBJ1-2; 7 bases agree with TRBD1. Unmatched junction bases numbered 5, after V lost 3 bases and J lost 4 bases. Germline-derived CDR1 and CDR2 are SGHAT and FQNNGV. The CDR3 has 14 amino acids. CDR3 nucleotide sequence: TGTGCCAGCAGCTTCGGGACAGTAGCCTATGGCTACACCTTC. Translated: CASSFGTVAYGYTF.

This chain links TRBV18 with TRBJ2-2; the match to TRBD2 covers 10 bases. The germline V gene has CDR1 KGHSH and CDR2 LQKENI. Losses at the gene ends were 4 bases for V and 3 bases for J; bases not matched to a gene: 5. The CDR3 length is 16 residues. In DNA form, the CDR3 reads TGTGCCAGCTCACAGGGACTAGCGAGAGACACCGGGGAGCTGTTTTTT. Translating it yields CASSQGLARDTGELFF.

In the case of this clone: One end of the junction is discordant with germline, which a read error may explain. This chain connects TRBV9 to TRBJ1-3; TRBD1 matches at 9 bases. Germline assignment: CDR1 SGDLS and CDR2 YYNGEE. The CDR3 is made up of 17 amino acids. The CDR3 sequence: CASSEGTGTLSENTIYF. CDR3 sequence (DNA): TGTGCCAGCAGCGAGGGGACAGGGACCCTTTCTGAAAACACCATATATTTT.

This chain links TRBV27 with TRBJ2-7; tentatively, D is TRBD1 or TRBD2 (5 bases each). The CDR3 has 15 residues. Looked up from germline, CDR1 is MNHEY and CDR2 is SMNVEV (reference sequence). V lost 5 bases, J lost 4 bases, and 18 bases lay in between. The CDR3: CASSALGTGVYEQYF. CDR3 nucleotide sequence: TGTGCCAGCAGTGCCCTCGGGACCGGAGTTTACGAGCAGTACTTC.

This chain links TRBV7-8 with TRBJ1-3; D gene uncertain. Deletions cut 3 bases from V and 3 bases from J, with 3 bases between. Germline CDR1 and CDR2: SGHVS and FQNEAQ. The CDR3 covers 12 residues. CDR3 sequence: CASSFSGNTIYF. CDR3 DNA sequence: TGTGCCAGCAGCTTTAGTGGAAACACCATATATTTT.

The V and J genes are TRBV7-2 and TRBJ2-2, with 8 bases lining up with TRBD2. CDR1 is SGHTA and CDR2 is FQGNSA in the germline V gene. Losses at the gene ends were 0 bases for V and 6 bases for J; bases not matched to a gene: 3. This CDR3 is 15 amino acids long. As DNA, the CDR3 is TGTGCCAGCAGCTTAGCTAGCGGGGATTCCGGGGAGCTGTTTTTT. This codes for CASSLASGDSGELFF.

The chain's CDR3 is CASRVAGGITDTQYF. The CDR3 DNA is TGTGCCAGCAGAGTAGCGGGAGGCATAACAGATACGCAGTATTTT. The rearrangement joins TRBV6-5 to TRBJ2-3; 10 positions match TRBD2. CDR1 is MNHEY and CDR2 is SVGAGI in the germline V gene. The ends lost 6 bases at V and 3 bases at J; junction bases unmatched: 6. CDR3 length equals 15 residues.